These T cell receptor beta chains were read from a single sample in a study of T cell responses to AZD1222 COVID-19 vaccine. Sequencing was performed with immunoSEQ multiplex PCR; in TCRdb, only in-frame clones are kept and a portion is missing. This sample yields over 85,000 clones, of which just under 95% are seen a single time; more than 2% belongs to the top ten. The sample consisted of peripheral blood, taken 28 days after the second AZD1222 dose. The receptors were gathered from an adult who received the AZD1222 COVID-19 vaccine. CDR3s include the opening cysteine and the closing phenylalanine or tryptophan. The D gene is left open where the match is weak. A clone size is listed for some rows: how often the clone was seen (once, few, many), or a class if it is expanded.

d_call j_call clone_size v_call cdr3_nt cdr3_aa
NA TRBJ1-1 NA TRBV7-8 TGTGCCAGCAGCTCCGTCCAGCGCACTGAAGCTTTCTTT CASSSVQRTEAFF
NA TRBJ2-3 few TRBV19 TGTGCCAGTAGTCCGATGGGCTGGGAACCCACAGATACGCAGTATTTT CASSPMGWEPTDTQYF
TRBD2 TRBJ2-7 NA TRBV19 TGTGCCAGTCCACCGACTAGCGGGGCCGAGCAGTACTTC CASPPTSGAEQYF
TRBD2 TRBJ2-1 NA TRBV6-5 TGTGCCAGCAGTCTTGACGGGGGGAGCCCACAGGAGCAGTTCTTC CASSLDGGSPQEQFF
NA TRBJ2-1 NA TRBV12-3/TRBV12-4 TGTGCCAGCAGTTTGGAGGTCGAGCAGTTCTTC CASSLEVEQFF
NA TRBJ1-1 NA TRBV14 TGTGCCAGCAGCCAAGAATGGTGGCAGGGTGGAACTGAAGCTTTCTTT CASSQEWWQGGTEAFF
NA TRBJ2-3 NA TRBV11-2 TGTGCCAGCAGCTTATTGAACGGGGCAGATACGCAGTATTTT CASSLLNGADTQYF
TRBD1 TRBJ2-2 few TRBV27 TGTGCCAGCAGTTTAGGGACAGGGAACACCGGGGAGCTGTTTTTT CASSLGTGNTGELFF
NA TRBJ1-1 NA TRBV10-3 TGTGCCATCAGCTACGCAGAGGCCAACACTGAAGCTTTCTTT CAISYAEANTEAFF
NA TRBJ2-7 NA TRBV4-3 TGCGCCAGCAGCCACGTAGGGGGGGCCGGAGAGCAGTACTTC CASSHVGGAGEQYF
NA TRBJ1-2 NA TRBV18 TGTGCCAGCTCACCAAGTAATGAATTCTATGGCTACACCTTC CASSPSNEFYGYTF
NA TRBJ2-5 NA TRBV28 TGTGCCAGCAGTTTATCCTCCCTGGGTACCCAGTACTTC CASSLSSLGTQYF
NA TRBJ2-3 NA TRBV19 TGTGCCAGTAGAGAAGGGTATACGCAGTATTTT CASREGYTQYF
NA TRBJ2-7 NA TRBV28 TGTGCCAGCAGTCGTGCAACCTCCTACGAGCAGTACTTC CASSRATSYEQYF
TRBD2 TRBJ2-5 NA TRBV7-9 TGTGCCAGCAGATCTTCCCTTAGCGGGGTGTACGAGACCCAGTACTTC CASRSSLSGVYETQYF
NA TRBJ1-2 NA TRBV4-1 TGCGCCAGCAGTCCCGAGGAGGGGCCCTATGGCTACACCTTC CASSPEEGPYGYTF
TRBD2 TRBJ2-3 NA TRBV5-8 TGTGCCAGCAGCTTGGCCACACTCGGGGGGGATACGCAGTATTTT CASSLATLGGDTQYF
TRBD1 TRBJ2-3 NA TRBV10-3 TGTGCCATCAGTGAGATGACAGGGGGTACAGATACGCAGTATTTT CAISEMTGGTDTQYF
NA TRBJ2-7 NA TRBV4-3 TGCGCCAGCAGCCAAGATCGGTTTGGGTACTACGAGCAGTACTTC CASSQDRFGYYEQYF
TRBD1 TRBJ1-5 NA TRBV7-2 TGTGCCAGCAGCTTACCCGGGACAGCCAAAGATAGCAATCAGCCCCAGCATTTT CASSLPGTAKDSNQPQHF
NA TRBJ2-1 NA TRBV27 TGTGCCACGGGGCGGGCCATGAATGAGCAGTTCTTC CATGRAMNEQFF
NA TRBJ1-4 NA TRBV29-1 TGCAGCGTTGGACGGTCAACTAATGAAAAACTGTTTTTT CSVGRSTNEKLFF
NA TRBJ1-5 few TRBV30 TGTGCCTGGAGTAGACAGGACAATCAGCCCCAGCATTTT CAWSRQDNQPQHF
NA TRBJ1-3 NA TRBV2 TGTGCCAGCAGTGTTATGAGATCTGGAAACACCATATATTTT CASSVMRSGNTIYF
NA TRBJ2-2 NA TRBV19 TGTGCCAGTAGTATTTGGGAGGCCGCGAACACCGGGGAGCTGTTTTTT CASSIWEAANTGELFF
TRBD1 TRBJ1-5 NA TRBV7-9 TGTGCCAGCAGCTTGGTGACAGGGAGTCAGCCCCAGCATTTT CASSLVTGSQPQHF
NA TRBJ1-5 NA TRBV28 TGTGCCAGCAGGAGGGCAGACGTTCAGCCCCAGCATTTT CASRRADVQPQHF
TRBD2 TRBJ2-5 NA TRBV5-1 TGCGCCAGCAGCCGCGGGACTAGCGGGGTCGGGGAGACCCAGTACTTC CASSRGTSGVGETQYF